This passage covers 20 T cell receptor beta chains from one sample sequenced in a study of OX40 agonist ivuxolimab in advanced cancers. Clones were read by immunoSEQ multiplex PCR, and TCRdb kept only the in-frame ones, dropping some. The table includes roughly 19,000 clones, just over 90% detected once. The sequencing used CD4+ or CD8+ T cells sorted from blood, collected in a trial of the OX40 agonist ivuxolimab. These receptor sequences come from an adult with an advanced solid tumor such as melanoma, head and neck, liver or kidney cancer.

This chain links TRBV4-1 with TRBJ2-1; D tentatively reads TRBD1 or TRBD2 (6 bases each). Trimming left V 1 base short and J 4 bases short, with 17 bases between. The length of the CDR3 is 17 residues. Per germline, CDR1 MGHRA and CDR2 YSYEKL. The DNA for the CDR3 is TGCGCCAGCAGCCAAGTGGAGGGGGGAGGAACATACAATGAGCAGTTCTTC. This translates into CASSQVEGGGTYNEQFF.

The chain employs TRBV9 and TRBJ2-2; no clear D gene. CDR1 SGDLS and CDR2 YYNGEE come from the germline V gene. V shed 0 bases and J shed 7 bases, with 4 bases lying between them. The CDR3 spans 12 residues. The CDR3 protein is CASSVAFGELFF. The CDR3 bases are TGTGCCAGCAGCGTAGCTTTCGGGGAGCTGTTTTTT.

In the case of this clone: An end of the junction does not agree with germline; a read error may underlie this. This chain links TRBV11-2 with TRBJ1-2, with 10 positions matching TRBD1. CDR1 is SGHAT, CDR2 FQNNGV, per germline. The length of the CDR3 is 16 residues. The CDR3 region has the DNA TGTGCCAGCAGCCTAGAATGGGGACAGGGGAAGGATGGCTACACCTTC. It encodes CASSLEWGQGKDGYTF.

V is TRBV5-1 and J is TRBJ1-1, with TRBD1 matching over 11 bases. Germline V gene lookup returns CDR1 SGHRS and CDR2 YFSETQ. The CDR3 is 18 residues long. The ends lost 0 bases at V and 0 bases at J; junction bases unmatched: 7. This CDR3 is CASSLAPGTGGMNTEAFF. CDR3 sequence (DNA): TGCGCCAGCAGCTTGGCCCCCGGGACAGGGGGTATGAACACTGAAGCTTTCTTT.

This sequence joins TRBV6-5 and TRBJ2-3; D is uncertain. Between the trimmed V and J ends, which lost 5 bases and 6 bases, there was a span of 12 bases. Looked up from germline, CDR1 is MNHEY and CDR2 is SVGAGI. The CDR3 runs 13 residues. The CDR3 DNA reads TGTGCCAGCAGTCTCCTTGGTGGGGATACGCAGTATTTT. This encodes CASSLLGGDTQYF.

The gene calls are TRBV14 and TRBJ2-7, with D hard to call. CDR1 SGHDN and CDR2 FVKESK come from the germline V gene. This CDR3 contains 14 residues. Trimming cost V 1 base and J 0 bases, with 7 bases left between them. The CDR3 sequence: CASSQGSSSYEQYF. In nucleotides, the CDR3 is TGTGCCAGCAGCCAAGGATCCAGCTCCTACGAGCAGTACTTC. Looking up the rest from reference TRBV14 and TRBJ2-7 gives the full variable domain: EAGVTQFPSHSVIEKGQTVTLRCDPISGHDNLYWYRRVMGKEIKFLLHFVKESKQDESGMPNNRFLAERTGGTYSTLKVQPAELEDSGVYFCASSQGSSSYEQYFGPGTRLTVT.

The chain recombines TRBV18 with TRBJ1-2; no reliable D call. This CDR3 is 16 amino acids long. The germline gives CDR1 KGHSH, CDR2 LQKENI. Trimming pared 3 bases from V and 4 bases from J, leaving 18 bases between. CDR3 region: CASSPSAREPFYGYTF. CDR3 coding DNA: TGTGCCAGCTCACCTTCGGCACGCGAACCCTTCTATGGCTACACCTTC.

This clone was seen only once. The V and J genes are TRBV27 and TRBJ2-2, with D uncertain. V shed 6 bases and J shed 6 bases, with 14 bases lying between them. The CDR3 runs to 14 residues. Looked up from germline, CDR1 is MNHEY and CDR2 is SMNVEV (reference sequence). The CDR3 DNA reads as TGTGCCAGCAGCCGTTTTCAAGGAGCCGGGGAGCTGTTTTTT. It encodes CASSRFQGAGELFF.

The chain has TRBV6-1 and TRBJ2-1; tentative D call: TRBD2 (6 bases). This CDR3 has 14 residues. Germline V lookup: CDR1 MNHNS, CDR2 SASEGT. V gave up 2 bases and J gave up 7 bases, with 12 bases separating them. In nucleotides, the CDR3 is TGTGCCAGCAGTGAATTCCTAGCGAGTAATGAGCAGTTCTTC. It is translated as CASSEFLASNEQFF.

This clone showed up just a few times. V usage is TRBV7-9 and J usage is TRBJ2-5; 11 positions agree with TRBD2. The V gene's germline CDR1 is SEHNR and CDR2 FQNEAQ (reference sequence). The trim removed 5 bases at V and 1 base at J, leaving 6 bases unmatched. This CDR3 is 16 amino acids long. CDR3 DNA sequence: TGTGCCAGCAGCGACCTTAGCGGGGGGGCCCAAGAGACCCAGTACTTC. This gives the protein CASSDLSGGAQETQYF.

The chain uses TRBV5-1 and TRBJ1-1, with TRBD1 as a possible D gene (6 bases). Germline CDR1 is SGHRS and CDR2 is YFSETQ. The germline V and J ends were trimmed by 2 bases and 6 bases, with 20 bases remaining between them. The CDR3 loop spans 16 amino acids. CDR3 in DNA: TGCGCCAGCAGCTTTTCCTACAGGGACTTTGGGCCTGAAGCTTTCTTT. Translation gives CASSFSYRDFGPEAFF. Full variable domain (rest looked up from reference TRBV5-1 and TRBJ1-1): KAGVTQTPRYLIKTRGQQVTLSCSPISGHRSVSWYQQTPGQGLQFLFEYFSETQRNKGNFPGRFSGRQFSNSRSEMNVSTLELGDSALYLCASSFSYRDFGPEAFFGQGTRLTVV.

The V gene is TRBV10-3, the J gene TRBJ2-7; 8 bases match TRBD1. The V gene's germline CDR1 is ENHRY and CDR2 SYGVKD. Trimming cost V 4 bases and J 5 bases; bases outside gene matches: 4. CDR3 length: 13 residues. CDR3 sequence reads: CAISVDRDDEQYF. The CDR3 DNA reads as TGTGCCATCAGTGTGGACAGGGACGACGAGCAGTACTTC.

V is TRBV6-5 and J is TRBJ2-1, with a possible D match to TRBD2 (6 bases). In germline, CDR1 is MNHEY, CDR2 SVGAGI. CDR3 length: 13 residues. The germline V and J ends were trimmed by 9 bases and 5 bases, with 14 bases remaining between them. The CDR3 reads CARRGDRDNEQFF. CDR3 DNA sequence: TGTGCCAGACGCGGGGACCGAGACAATGAGCAGTTCTTC.

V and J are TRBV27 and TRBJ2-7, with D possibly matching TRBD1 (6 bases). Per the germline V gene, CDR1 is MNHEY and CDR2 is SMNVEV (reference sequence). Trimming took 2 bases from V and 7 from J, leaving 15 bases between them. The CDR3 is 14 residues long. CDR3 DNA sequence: TGTGCCAGCAGTTTAGGGGGCCTGCTCTTGGAGCAGTACTTC. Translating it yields CASSLGGLLLEQYF.

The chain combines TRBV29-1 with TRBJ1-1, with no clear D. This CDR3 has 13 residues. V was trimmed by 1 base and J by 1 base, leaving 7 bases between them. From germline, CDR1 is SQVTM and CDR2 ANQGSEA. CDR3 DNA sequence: TGCAGCGTTGAAGTGGGCGGGAACACTGAAGCTTTCTTT. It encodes CSVEVGGNTEAFF.

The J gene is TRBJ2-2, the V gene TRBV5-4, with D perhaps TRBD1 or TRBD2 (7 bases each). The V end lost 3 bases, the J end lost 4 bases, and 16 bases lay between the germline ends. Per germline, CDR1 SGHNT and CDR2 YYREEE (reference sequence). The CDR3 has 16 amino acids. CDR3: CASSSGGGLGTGELFF. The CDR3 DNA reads TGTGCCAGCAGCTCAGGGGGGGGGCTGGGCACCGGGGAGCTGTTTTTT.

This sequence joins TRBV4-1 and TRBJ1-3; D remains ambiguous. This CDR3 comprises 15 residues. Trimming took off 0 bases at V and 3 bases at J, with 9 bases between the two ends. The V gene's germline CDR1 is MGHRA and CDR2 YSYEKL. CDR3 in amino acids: CASSQEGQLGNTIYF. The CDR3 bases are TGCGCCAGCAGCCAAGAAGGGCAGCTTGGAAACACCATATATTTT.

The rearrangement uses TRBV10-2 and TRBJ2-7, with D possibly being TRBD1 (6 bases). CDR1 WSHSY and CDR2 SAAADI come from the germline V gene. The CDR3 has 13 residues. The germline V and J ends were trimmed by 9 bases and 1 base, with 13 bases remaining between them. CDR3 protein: CASRQGLSYEQYF. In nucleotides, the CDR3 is TGCGCCAGTAGGCAGGGGCTATCCTACGAGCAGTACTTC.

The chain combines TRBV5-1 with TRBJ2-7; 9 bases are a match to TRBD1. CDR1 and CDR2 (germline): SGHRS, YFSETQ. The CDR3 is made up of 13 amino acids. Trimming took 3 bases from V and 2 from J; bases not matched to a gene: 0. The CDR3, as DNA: TGCGCCAGCAGCTGGACAGGGGCCTACGAGCAGTACTTC. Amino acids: CASSWTGAYEQYF. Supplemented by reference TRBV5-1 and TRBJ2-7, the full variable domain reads KAGVTQTPRYLIKTRGQQVTLSCSPISGHRSVSWYQQTPGQGLQFLFEYFSETQRNKGNFPGRFSGRQFSNSRSEMNVSTLELGDSALYLCASSWTGAYEQYFGPGTRLTVT.

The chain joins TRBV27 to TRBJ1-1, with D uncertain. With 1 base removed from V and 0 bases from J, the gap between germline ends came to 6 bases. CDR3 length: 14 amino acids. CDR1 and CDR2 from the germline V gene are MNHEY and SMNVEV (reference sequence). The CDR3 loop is CASSLYPLNTEAFF. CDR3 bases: TGTGCCAGCAGTTTATATCCCTTGAACACTGAAGCTTTCTTT.